These T cell receptor beta chains were read from a single sample in a study of pediatric ulcerative colitis. Profiled with immunoSEQ multiplex PCR; TCRdb holds only in-frame clones, not every one. The sample lists tens of thousands of clones; about 71% were seen once. Input material: gut tissue. The origin of the receptors is a boy aged 5-17 years with severe ulcerative colitis. Each CDR3 is given with its conserved first and last residue. Fields, in order: J gene, clone size, V gene, D gene, CDR3 DNA, CDR3 protein. D genes are given only for firm matches. Rows may omit the clone size; those that give it use once, few, many or a size class.

TRBJ1-1 | . | TRBV29-1 | . | TGCAGCGTCGCGGGGTGGGCTGGAGCTTTCTTT | CSVAGWAGAFF
TRBJ1-1 | . | TRBV30 | . | TGTGCCTGGACCCGACTGGGTAAGGACACTGAAGCTTTCTTT | CAWTRLGKDTEAFF
TRBJ2-4 | few | TRBV6-5 | TRBD2 | TGTGCCAGCAGGCGGGGGGCGGGAAACATTCAGTACTTC | CASRRGAGNIQYF
TRBJ1-2 | . | TRBV29-1 | TRBD1 | TGCAGCGTTGAAGAGACAGGGACTTATGGCTACACCTTC | CSVEETGTYGYTF
TRBJ1-2 | . | TRBV4-3 | . | TGCGCCAGCAGCCGTCTGGGAAACAAGGGGGACTATGGCTACACCTTC | CASSRLGNKGDYGYTF
TRBJ1-5 | . | TRBV2 | TRBD1 | TGTGCCAGCAGTTACAGGGGGGGTAACAATCAGCCCCAGCATTTT | CASSYRGGNNQPQHF
TRBJ1-4 | . | TRBV21-1 | . | TGTGCCAGCAGCACAGACAGGGCGCCTAATGAAAAACTGTTTTTT | CASSTDRAPNEKLFF
TRBJ2-3 | . | TRBV5-4 | . | TGTGCCAGCAGCCTGGAAGATACGCAGTATTTT | CASSLEDTQYF
TRBJ2-7 | . | TRBV2 | . | TGTGCCAGCAGAGGGTTATCCTACGAGCAGTACTTC | CASRGLSYEQYF
TRBJ1-1 | . | TRBV27 | . | TGTGCCAGCAATTACAGGGTGGGCATGAACACTGAAGCTTTCTTT | CASNYRVGMNTEAFF
TRBJ2-7 | . | TRBV7-2 | TRBD1 | TGTGCCAGCAGCCCAAGGACAGGTACTTCCTACGAGCAGTACTTC | CASSPRTGTSYEQYF
TRBJ2-5 | . | TRBV7-2 | . | TGTGCCAGCAGCTTAGTGGTTCGTCAGACCCACCAAGAGACCCAGTACTTC | CASSLVVRQTHQETQYF
TRBJ1-1 | few | TRBV30 | . | TGTGCCTGGAGTAGACAGAACACTGAAGCTTTCTTT | CAWSRQNTEAFF
TRBJ1-3 | . | TRBV7-9 | . | TGTGCCAGCAGAAAAACAGCGGAAAGTGCTGGAAACACCATATATTTT | CASRKTAESAGNTIYF
TRBJ1-6 | few | TRBV10-1 | TRBD1 | TGCGCCAGCGCCGGGACAGGGCGCTCACCCCTCCACTTT | CASAGTGRSPLHF
TRBJ2-7 | medium-sized | TRBV7-2 | . | TGTGCCAGCAGCCGGGACGGGAACTACGAGCAGTACTTC | CASSRDGNYEQYF
TRBJ2-1 | . | TRBV19 | TRBD2 | TGTGCCATCAGCCGGGGACTATACAATGAGCAGTTCTTC | CAISRGLYNEQFF
TRBJ2-5 | . | TRBV7-3 | . | TGTGCCAGCAGCAACTCCTTCAAAGAGACCCAGTACTTC | CASSNSFKETQYF
TRBJ1-2 | . | TRBV6-1 | TRBD1 | TGTGCCAGCAGTGCCCGGACAGGGAGCTATGGCTACACCTTC | CASSARTGSYGYTF
TRBJ1-2 | . | TRBV10-2 | . | TGCGCCAGCACCGAGAGAGGAAATGGCTACACCTTC | CASTERGNGYTF
TRBJ2-3 | once | TRBV7-6 | TRBD2 | TGTGCCAGCAGCCTAGCGGGGGGTAGCACAGATACGCAGTATTTT | CASSLAGGSTDTQYF
TRBJ1-1 | few | TRBV30 | . | TGTGCCTGGAGTCGGGCGAACACTGAAGCTTTCTTT | CAWSRANTEAFF
TRBJ1-2 | once | TRBV18 | . | TGTGCCAGCTCACCAACGAGCTATGGCTACACCTTC | CASSPTSYGYTF
TRBJ1-2 | . | TRBV2 | . | TGTGCCAGTAAACTATTCTATGGCTACACCTTC | CASKLFYGYTF
TRBJ1-2 | once | TRBV6-5 | . | TGTGCCACCAGGGAGGGAGGCGGTTGGCGGGGCTACACCTTC | CATREGGGWRGYTF
TRBJ2-6 | . | TRBV10-2 | . | TGCGCCAGCAGTGAGTCGACGGGGCTCTCTGGGGCCAACGTCCTGACTTTC | CASSESTGLSGANVLTF
TRBJ1-2 | . | TRBV5-8 | . | TGTGCCAGCAGCTTCGGCGCTTTGGTCTATGGCTACACCTTC | CASSFGALVYGYTF
TRBJ1-1 | . | TRBV6-1 | . | TGTGCCAGCAGTGAGCTAATGAACACTGAAGCTTTCTTT | CASSELMNTEAFF
TRBJ1-2 | . | TRBV6-6 | . | TGTGCCAGCAGGGAGGGAGTCGGCTACACCTTC | CASREGVGYTF
TRBJ1-2 | . | TRBV2 | . | TGTGCCAGCAGTCCAGGCTCCTATGGCTACACCTTC | CASSPGSYGYTF
TRBJ2-3 | . | TRBV10-1 | . | TGCGCCAGCAGTGAGAGGGGAACAGATACGCAGTATTTT | CASSERGTDTQYF
TRBJ2-5 | . | TRBV11-2 | TRBD2 | TGTGCCAGCAGGAAAGCGGGGGGGCAAGAGACCCAGTACTTC | CASRKAGGQETQYF
TRBJ2-7 | . | TRBV1 | . | TGCACCAGCAGCTTAGCGGGGGGGTCCTACGAGCAGTACTTC | CTSSLAGGSYEQYF
TRBJ1-1 | . | TRBV27 | . | TGTGCCAGCAGTCATAAAGGGTACGGTGAAGCTTTCTTT | CASSHKGYGEAFF
TRBJ2-7 | . | TRBV5-1 | TRBD1 | TGCGCCAGCAGCATGGACAGGGGATTGGTAGAGCAGTACTTC | CASSMDRGLVEQYF
TRBJ2-4 | . | TRBV29-1 | . | TGCAGGCCCCCTGTACAACAGCGAGAGGGGAACATTCAGTACTTC | CRPPVQQREGNIQYF
TRBJ1-2 | . | TRBV2 | . | TGTGCCAGCAGGACAGAGACTAACTATGGCTACACCTTC | CASRTETNYGYTF
TRBJ1-1 | . | TRBV18 | . | TGTGCCAGCTCACCATCAGATTCCAGGGGAGCTTTCTTT | CASSPSDSRGAFF
TRBJ2-1 | . | TRBV7-2 | TRBD2 | TGTGCCAGCAGCGTCGCTAGCGGGGAGGAATACAATGAGCAGTTCTTC | CASSVASGEEYNEQFF
TRBJ2-7 | . | TRBV21-1 | . | TGTGCCAGCAGCACCCCGCCCTGCGAGCAGTACTTC | CASSTPPCEQYF
TRBJ1-2 | . | TRBV12-5 | TRBD1 | TGTGCTAGTGGACACCCGGGACAGGGGATTGGCTACACCTTC | CASGHPGQGIGYTF
TRBJ2-2 | . | TRBV5-1 | . | TGCGCCAGCAGCAACCGGGACACAACACCCGGGGAGCTGTTTTTT | CASSNRDTTPGELFF
TRBJ2-7 | . | TRBV6-5 | TRBD1 | TGTGCCAGCAGCCCCCAGGACAGGGGTGCCCACGAGCAGTACTTC | CASSPQDRGAHEQYF
TRBJ2-1 | few | TRBV6-6 | . | TGTGCCAGCAGACCCTACCAAACCTACAATGAGCAGTTCTTC | CASRPYQTYNEQFF
TRBJ2-7 | . | TRBV18 | . | TGTGCCAGCTCACCCCGCCCGGAGCTCCACGAGCAGTACTTC | CASSPRPELHEQYF
TRBJ1-3 | . | TRBV18 | . | TGTGCCAGCTCAAGGTCGGAGGGCCTCTACTCTGGAAACACCATATATTTT | CASSRSEGLYSGNTIYF
TRBJ2-1 | . | TRBV11-3 | TRBD2 | TGTGCCAGCAGCTCCTCCGGGACTAGCGGGGGGGCCTTAAATGAGCAGTTCTTC | CASSSSGTSGGALNEQFF
TRBJ2-7 | . | TRBV30 | . | TGTGCCTGGGGCCACGGAACCTACGAGCAGTACTTC | CAWGHGTYEQYF
TRBJ1-1 | . | TRBV9 | . | TGTGCCAGCATCCGGGGCCTCCTCATGAACACTGAAGCTTTCTTT | CASIRGLLMNTEAFF
TRBJ2-5 | . | TRBV7-8 | . | TGTGCCAGCAGCTGGGGCCCAGAGACCCAGTACTTC | CASSWGPETQYF
TRBJ1-2 | . | TRBV30 | TRBD1 | TGTGCCTGGAGAGGGGGCATCGAGGGCTACACCTTC | CAWRGGIEGYTF
TRBJ2-1 | . | TRBV4-3 | . | TGCGCCAGCAGCCACGAGGGGTTGGACCCCTCCAATGAGCAGTTCTTC | CASSHEGLDPSNEQFF